This T cell receptor (beta chain) was observed in a study of T cells in Graves' hyperthyroidism and ophthalmopathy. Study as a whole: Any treatment followed the collection of peripheral blood at initial diagnosis.

TCR beta CDR3 regions were amplified from RNA. TCR CDR3 underwent first-round RT-PCR with the HTBI primer set. Each CDR3 protein is one row after TCRdb ran MiXCR on the multiplex PCR reads. The table records 450,000 to 550,000 distinct CDR3 sequences, roughly 24% of them present only once. This CDR3 comprises 14 residues. Trimming took off 6 bases at V and 7 bases at J, with 18 bases between the two ends. Germline-derived CDR1 and CDR2 are MNHEY and SMNVEV (reference sequence). This clonotype has at least ten counts. The sequence was obtained from a woman in her thirties with Graves' ophthalmopathy. The sequenced material came from blood. The chain joins TRBV27 to TRBJ1-1, with D perhaps matching TRBD1 (6 bases). The chain's CDR3 is CASSTYREEVEAFF. CDR3 DNA sequence: TGTGCCAGCAGCACATACAGGGAAGAAGTTGAAGCTTTCTTT.